The source of this T cell receptor (beta chain) is a study of Graves' ophthalmopathy and Graves' hyperthyroidism. In this cohort, patients with other autoimmune diseases, uncontrolled infections, pregnancy or lactation were excluded. V lost 2 bases to trimming and J lost 2 bases, with 4 bases between them. This CDR3 region has 13 residues. This clonotype was seen repeatedly, ten times or more. RNA transcripts yielded amplified TCR beta CDR3 regions. Second-round multiplex PCR followed a first-round RT-PCR using HTBI primers. TCRdb itself ran the multiplex PCR reads through MiXCR, one entry per CDR3 protein. Seen here are about 220,000 distinct CDR3 sequences, about 22% observed once, and the top ten hold roughly 44%.

The TCR was taken from a woman aged 45-65 years with Graves' ophthalmopathy. The sequencing sample was made of peripheral blood. The chain uses TRBV12-3 or TRBV12-4 and TRBJ1-5; no reliable D call. The CDR3 loop reads CASSLYRNQPQHF. The CDR3 region has the DNA TGTGCCAGCAGTTTATACCGCAATCAGCCCCAGCATTTT.